Below, 16 T cell receptor beta chains from the same sample are listed, as sequenced in a study of OX40 agonist ivuxolimab in advanced cancers. Receptor libraries were prepared by the immunoSEQ multiplex PCR assay. In its TCRdb copy, this immuneACCESS table keeps in-frame sequences only and misses some clones. Where compared with another copy, unresolved V genes explain less than half of these, and the others have no known cause. The sample table holds 20,000 to 30,000 clones, of which nearly 85% were seen once. In total, the top ten clones hold roughly 8.6% of the sample. The sequences come from CD4+ or CD8+ T cells sorted from blood, collected in a trial of the OX40 agonist ivuxolimab. The source is an adult with an advanced solid tumor such as melanoma, head and neck, liver or kidney cancer.

The CDR3 region is CASSPGQGAIEQYF. The CDR3 nucleotides are TGTGCCAGCAGCCCGGGACAGGGGGCGATCGAGCAGTACTTC. V usage is TRBV13 and J usage is TRBJ2-7; 12 bases fit TRBD1. CDR1 is PRHDT and CDR2 is FYEKMQ in the germline V gene (reference sequence). The CDR3 is 14 amino acids. The V gene end was trimmed by 5 bases and the J gene end by 6 bases; junction bases not matched to a gene: 5. Filled out from reference TRBV13 and TRBJ2-7, the complete variable domain reads AAGVIQSPRHLIKEKRETATLKCYPIPRHDTVYWYQQGPGQDPQFLISFYEKMQSDKGSIPDRFSAQQFSDYHSELNMSSLELGDSALYFCASSPGQGAIEQYFGPGTRLTVT.

This clone showed up just once. The V gene is TRBV5-6, the J gene TRBJ2-1; the D gene is possibly TRBD1 (5 bases). V lost 3 bases and J 9 bases, leaving 13 bases between the germline ends. The V gene's germline CDR1 is SGHDT and CDR2 YYEEEE. This CDR3 has 13 residues. Here the CDR3 reads CASSWQGVGEQFF. The DNA of the CDR3 is TGTGCCAGCAGCTGGCAGGGTGTAGGTGAGCAGTTCTTC.

This rearrangement joins TRBV27 to TRBJ2-1, with 10 bases matching TRBD2. The CDR3 covers 15 residues. Germline lookup yields CDR1 MNHEY and CDR2 SMNVEV (reference sequence). J was trimmed by 4 bases and V by 2 bases; bases with no gene match: 2. CDR3 in amino acids: CASSLIAGGYNEQFF. CDR3 sequence (DNA): TGTGCCAGCAGTTTAATAGCGGGGGGATACAATGAGCAGTTCTTC.

This clone is medium-sized in the sample. The chain carries TRBV9 and TRBJ2-7; no definite D call. The CDR3 is 12 amino acids. CDR1 is SGDLS, CDR2 YYNGEE, per germline. Trimming cost V 3 bases and J 10 bases, with 14 bases left between them. The CDR3 nucleotides are TGTGCCAGCAGCGCTGGGTGGGGTCGACAGTACTTC. Protein product: CASSAGWGRQYF.

A few counts support this clone. This rearrangement joins TRBV11-2 to TRBJ1-1, with 7 bases that match TRBD1. The V and J ends lost 6 bases and 7 bases, in that order; junction bases with no gene match: 8. Germline CDR1 and CDR2: SGHAT and FQNNGV. The CDR3 spans 13 residues. The CDR3 bases are TGTGCCAGCAGGCGAGGGACAGCCTATGAAGCTTTCTTT. Its protein is CASRRGTAYEAFF.

A few counts support this clone. The genes are TRBV15 and TRBJ2-2, with 8 bases matching TRBD1. Unmatched junction bases numbered 6, after V lost 4 bases and J lost 5 bases. Germline CDR1 and CDR2: LNHNV and YYDKDF (reference sequence). The length of the CDR3 is 15 residues. The CDR3 is CATSTGTGQTGELFF. CDR3 sequence (DNA): TGTGCCACCAGCACGGGGACAGGTCAGACCGGGGAGCTGTTTTTT.

This rearrangement joins TRBV4-3 to TRBJ2-7; TRBD1 agrees at 9 bases. In germline, CDR1 is LGHNA, CDR2 YSLEER. This CDR3 has 16 residues. The trim removed 2 bases at V and 2 bases at J, leaving 7 bases unmatched. The CDR3 region is CASSQYGTGYTYEQYF. The DNA for the CDR3 is TGCGCCAGCAGCCAATACGGGACAGGGTATACCTACGAGCAGTACTTC.

J is TRBJ1-1 and V is TRBV6-5, with TRBD1 as a possible D gene (6 bases). The germline V gene encodes CDR1 MNHEY and CDR2 SVGAGI. The ends were cut back, 0 bases at V and 3 bases at J, with 11 bases in the middle. The CDR3 runs 15 residues. The CDR3 here is CASSYSARGDTEAFF. For the CDR3, the DNA is TGTGCCAGCAGTTACTCAGCCAGGGGTGACACTGAAGCTTTCTTT.

The genes are TRBV11-3 and TRBJ2-5; D perhaps matches TRBD2 (6 bases). The V end was cut by 5 bases, the J end by 5 bases, with 15 bases between. Looked up from germline, CDR1 is SGHNT and CDR2 is YENEEA. The CDR3 is made up of 14 amino acids. CDR3 bases: TGTGCCAGCAGCGCCCCGGGGGACGGGGAGACCCAGTACTTC. Translation gives CASSAPGDGETQYF.

The chain joins TRBV19 to TRBJ1-1; no firm D call. The V and J ends lost 3 bases and 3 bases respectively, with 8 bases between them. CDR1 is LNHDA, CDR2 SQIVND, per germline (reference sequence). The CDR3 has 13 amino acids. The CDR3 bases are TGTGCCAGTAGTATTAACACAGACACTGAAGCTTTCTTT. This gives the protein CASSINTDTEAFF.

V gene TRBV7-9 combines with J gene TRBJ1-4; TRBD1 matches at 9 bases. The CDR3 loop spans 15 amino acids. Germline CDR1 is SEHNR and CDR2 is FQNEAQ (reference sequence). Trimming at V came to 5 bases and at J to 8 bases, leaving 9 bases not matched to a gene. CDR3 nucleotide sequence: TGTGCCAGCAGCAGAAACAGGGGGCAAGAAGAAAAACTGTTTTTT. Protein product: CASSRNRGQEEKLFF. The whole variable domain, filled in from reference TRBV7-9 and TRBJ1-4, reads DTGVSQNPRHKITKRGQNVTFRCDPISEHNRLYWYRQTLGQGPEFLTYFQNEAQLEKSRLLSDRFSAERPKGSFSTLEIQRTEQGDSAMYLCASSRNRGQEEKLFFGSGTQLSVL.

This chain joins TRBV27 and TRBJ1-5; D possibly corresponds to TRBD1 (5 bases). This CDR3 comprises 15 residues. Trimming pared 5 bases from V and 7 bases from J, leaving 18 bases between. Germline assignment: CDR1 MNHEY and CDR2 SMNVEV (reference sequence). Here the CDR3 DNA reads TGTGCCAGCAGTCGAACCCCCAGGGAAAACCAGCCCCAGCATTTT. It translates to CASSRTPRENQPQHF.

Notes on this clone: The junction differs from germline at one of its ends, possibly a read error. The J gene is TRBJ2-5, the V gene TRBV7-9; 8 nucleotides match TRBD2. This CDR3 spans 15 amino acids. Germline V gene lookup returns CDR1 SEHNR and CDR2 FQNEAQ (reference sequence). CDR3 DNA sequence: TGTGCCAGCACCTGGCGGGCGGGGGGCCAAGTGACCCAGTACTTC. Protein: CASTWRAGGQVTQYF.

The chain recombines TRBV10-1 with TRBJ1-2; 9 bases map to TRBD1. The junction had 13 bases not matched to a gene; V was cut back by 5 bases and J by 3 bases. Per germline, CDR1 WNHNN and CDR2 SYGVQD (reference sequence). The CDR3 totals 17 residues. CDR3 in DNA: TGCGCCAGCAGTCAGGGGGCCTTTAGGACAGGGGACTATGGCTACACCTTC. Amino acids: CASSQGAFRTGDYGYTF.

The CDR3 sequence is CASSFTSGRTQYF. The CDR3 DNA reads as TGTGCCAGCAGCTTCACCAGTGGGCGGACCCAGTACTTC. The chain uses TRBV13 and TRBJ2-5; D not certain. The CDR3 is 13 residues long. The V gene lost 3 bases and the J gene lost 7 bases, with 12 bases spanning the gap. The germline V gene has CDR1 PRHDT and CDR2 FYEKMQ (reference sequence).

J is TRBJ2-5 and V is TRBV12-5, with a possible D match to TRBD1 (6 bases). The better agreement between TRBJ2-7 and the DNA end casts doubt on the J call. From germline, CDR1 is LGHNT and CDR2 FRNRAP. The CDR3 spans 16 residues. In DNA form, the CDR3 reads TGTGCTAGTGGACTATCCCCTGGACAGATAACCTACGAGCAGTACTTC. This encodes CASGLSPGQITYEQYF.